The entry that follows covers one TCR beta chain sequence. Its antigen is unknown. Orbital computed tomography and thyroid ultrasound, together with serum TRAb and thyroxine and clinical symptoms, were used for diagnoses. The PBMCs were sourced from fresh peripheral blood (around 9.9 ml). This sample stems from a study of T cells in Graves' hyperthyroidism and ophthalmopathy. TCR beta CDR3 sequences were amplified from RNA transcripts. First-round RT-PCR of the TCR CDR3 relied on the HTBI primer set. Using its own MiXCR run on the multiplex PCR reads, TCRdb lists one record per CDR3 protein. The table includes around 540,000 distinct CDR3 sequences, more than 15% detected once. Study outcomes and limitations: Most expanded thyroid clonotypes above 0.001 also appeared in blood.

This CDR3 comprises 16 residues. V gave up 4 bases and J gave up 8 bases; unmatched junction bases: 8. The V gene's germline CDR1 is KGHDR and CDR2 SFDVKD. The sequenced material came from blood. The sequence was obtained from a woman aged 25-40 years with Graves' ophthalmopathy. The genes are TRBV24-1 and TRBJ2-1; TRBD1 matches 12 bases. The CDR3 nucleotides read TGTGCCACCAGTGACCTCGGGGGACAGGGGGCGGATGAGCAGTTCTTC. It specifies CATSDLGGQGADEQFF.